What follows is one T cell receptor beta chain and its context. The CDR3 runs to 15 residues. From germline, CDR1 is SGHRS and CDR2 YFSETQ. V shed 4 bases, J shed 9 bases, and the junction held 13 bases outside the gene matches. This entry is derived from a study of cytomegalovirus exposure and HLA in healthy donors. Clones were read by immunoSEQ multiplex PCR, and TCRdb kept only the in-frame ones, dropping some. The table includes around 190,000 clones, around 80% detected once. The V gene is TRBV5-1, the J gene TRBJ2-5; 9 bases are shared with TRBD1. This TCR derives from a woman aged 25 to 39 in good health and CMV-seronegative. Input material: PBMCs. In DNA form, the CDR3 reads TGCGCCAGCAGCCTAGGGACAGGGCCTTATACGGCCCAGTACTTC. This codes for CASSLGTGPYTAQYF.